This passage covers 29 T cell receptor beta chains from one sample sequenced in a study of cytomegalovirus exposure and HLA in healthy donors. Researchers ran the PCR with 60 Vbeta and 13 Jbeta primers. This table comes from immunoSEQ multiplex PCR, and its TCRdb copy is limited to in-frame clones, with some not included. The sample carries fewer than 200,000 clones, 75% to 85% recorded once. The specimen was PBMCs. Receptor source: a female donor in good health and CMV-seronegative.

The V gene is TRBV29-1, the J gene TRBJ2-5, with 10 bases that match TRBD1. Trimming at V came to 7 bases and at J to 5 bases, leaving 13 bases not matched to a gene. This CDR3 contains 15 residues. In germline, CDR1 is SQVTM, CDR2 ANQGSEA. The CDR3 DNA is TGCAGCGCTAAAAACCGGGACAGGGGAATGGAGACCCAGTACTTC. As protein: CSAKNRDRGMETQYF.

The chain's CDR3 is CASSHAPFTGDYGYTF. The CDR3 DNA reads as TGTGCCAGCAGCCACGCTCCCTTCACGGGAGACTATGGCTACACCTTC. This chain connects TRBV14 to TRBJ1-2; D unclear. Germline CDR1 SGHDN, CDR2 FVKESK. The ends were cut back, 3 bases at V and 3 bases at J, with 17 bases in the middle. This CDR3 is built from 16 residues.

The V and J genes are TRBV6-5 and TRBJ2-5, with unresolved D. The J call may be faulty, since TRBJ2-7 better matches the DNA end. The CDR3 sequence is 13 residues long. Germline loops: CDR1 MNHEY, CDR2 SVGAGI. In DNA form, the CDR3 reads TGTGCCAGCAGTTACCCGCACTCCTACGAGCAGTACTTC. Residues: CASSYPHSYEQYF.

This rearrangement joins TRBV5-5 to TRBJ2-1, with 14 bases lining up with TRBD2. The CDR3 has 16 amino acids. V dropped 3 bases and J dropped 14; count of bases not matched to a gene: 13. Germline V gene data show CDR1 as SGHKS and CDR2 as YYEKEE (reference sequence). The CDR3 DNA reads TGTGCCAGCAGCTCATCTGGGGGACTAGCGGGAGAAATAGAGTTCTTC. Translated: CASSSSGGLAGEIEFF.

As to this clone: The junction shows a germline mismatch at one end, possibly a read error. V usage is TRBV7-9 and J usage is TRBJ2-1; 8 nucleotides agree with TRBD2. Germline assignment: CDR1 SEHNR and CDR2 FQNEAQ (reference sequence). CDR3 length equals 16 residues. CDR3 in amino acids: CASNLGPSGSVGEQFF. CDR3 bases: TGTGCCAGCAACTTAGGTCCCAGCGGGAGCGTTGGTGAGCAGTTCTTC. Together with reference TRBV7-9 and TRBJ2-1, the CDR3 gives the full variable domain: DTGVSQNPRHKITKRGQNVTFRCDPISEHNRLYWYRQTLGQGPEFLTYFQNEAQLEKSRLLSDRFSAERPKGSFSTLEIQRTEQGDSAMYLCASNLGPSGSVGEQFFGPGTRLTVL.

CDR3 nucleotide sequence: TGTGCCAGCAGCTCCGGGACAGGGCCCCGCTACACCTTC. This gives the protein CASSSGTGPRYTF. The V call is TRBV7-9, the J call TRBJ1-2, with 9 bases that match TRBD1. Trimming at V came to 4 bases and at J to 9 bases, leaving 6 bases not matched to a gene. Germline V gives CDR1 SEHNR, CDR2 FQNEAQ (reference sequence). This CDR3 region has 13 residues.

The rearrangement uses TRBV7-2 and TRBJ2-1; 9 bases line up with TRBD2. This CDR3 is 15 amino acids long. Germline CDR1 is SGHTA and CDR2 is FQGNSA. The ends lost 5 bases at V and 4 bases at J; junction bases unmatched: 6. CDR3: CASSGTSGPYNEQFF. The CDR3 DNA reads as TGTGCCAGCAGCGGCACTAGCGGGCCTTACAATGAGCAGTTCTTC.

The CDR3 sequence is CASSLWAGDKKTQYF. The CDR3, as DNA: TGTGCCAGCAGCTTATGGGCAGGGGATAAAAAGACCCAGTACTTC. The rearrangement joins TRBV7-2 to TRBJ2-5; a possible D gene is TRBD1 (6 bases). The V gene lost 2 bases and the J gene lost 6 bases, with 16 bases spanning the gap. Germline V CDR1 and CDR2: SGHTA, FQGNSA. The CDR3 contains 15 residues.

The V gene is TRBV4-2, the J gene TRBJ2-3, with D tentatively TRBD1 (5 bases). Germline CDR1 is LGHNA and CDR2 is YNFKEQ. The CDR3 consists of 14 residues. Trimming cost V 1 base and J 5 bases, with 10 bases left between them. Here the CDR3 DNA reads TGTGCCAGCAGCCAAGTCCCCCAGGGAGATACGCAGTATTTT. Translating it yields CASSQVPQGDTQYF.

V and J are TRBV5-1 and TRBJ2-7; 9 bases are shared with TRBD1. Germline V gene data show CDR1 as SGHRS and CDR2 as YFSETQ. The CDR3 sequence is 16 residues long. The J segment lost 2 bases and the V segment lost 0 bases, leaving 6 bases of the junction unmatched. CDR3 region: CASSLALRQGAYEQYF. The CDR3 DNA reads as TGCGCCAGCAGCTTGGCATTACGACAGGGGGCCTACGAGCAGTACTTC.

CDR3: CAASPDETGQNIQYF. In DNA, the CDR3 is TGTGCCGCCAGCCCGGACGAGACAGGGCAAAACATTCAGTACTTC. The chain has TRBV4-2 and TRBJ2-4; 7 bases fit TRBD1. The CDR3 contains 15 residues. Germline loops: CDR1 LGHNA, CDR2 YNFKEQ. V shed 11 bases and J 5 bases; nucleotides not matched to a gene: 15.

V and J are TRBV18 and TRBJ1-2, with D possibly TRBD1 on 6 matching bases. V was clipped by 6 bases and J by 6 bases, with 14 bases between them. Germline V CDR1 and CDR2: KGHSH, LQKENI. This CDR3 contains 13 residues. CDR3 in DNA: TGTGCCAGCTCCCCAGAACAGGGCGATGGCTACACCTTC. Its protein is CASSPEQGDGYTF.

The DNA for the CDR3 is TGTGCCTGGAGTGTATGGTGGACTAGCGGGGGGGCAGGGGAGACCCAGTACTTC. Encoded protein: CAWSVWWTSGGAGETQYF. J is TRBJ2-5 and V is TRBV30; 15 positions match TRBD2. J was trimmed by 5 bases and V by 0 bases; bases with no gene match: 10. The length of the CDR3 is 18 residues. From germline, CDR1 is GTSNPN and CDR2 SVGIG (reference sequence).

This chain links TRBV5-6 with TRBJ2-1; D unresolved. The CDR3 sequence is 15 residues long. Looked up from germline, CDR1 is SGHDT and CDR2 is YYEEEE. V lost 4 bases and J lost 4, with 15 bases in between. The CDR3 coding sequence is TGTGCCAGCAGCCCCGCGAGATTTTTGTACAATGAGCAGTTCTTC. Its translation is CASSPARFLYNEQFF.

This clone was picked up one time. One junction end disagrees with the germline gene, perhaps due to a read error. This chain joins TRBV2 and TRBJ2-7; the match to TRBD2 covers 11 bases. Per germline, CDR1 SNHLY and CDR2 FYNNEI. The CDR3 extends over 19 amino acids. The CDR3 nucleotides are TGTGTCAGCAGAAGGGTCCCAGGGGAACTAGCGGGAGCAGGGGGCGAGCAGTACTTC. Residues: CVSRRVPGELAGAGGEQYF.

This clone has just a few counts. V gene TRBV6-6 combines with J gene TRBJ2-3, with 10 bases matching TRBD2. The CDR3 totals 15 residues. Germline V CDR1 and CDR2: MNHNY, SVGAGI (reference sequence). The J segment lost 4 bases and the V segment lost 5 bases, leaving 6 bases of the junction unmatched. The CDR3 DNA reads as TGTGCCAGCAGTCCCCAAAGCGGGGGGGCAGATACGCAGTATTTT. Translation gives CASSPQSGGADTQYF.

Only one count was recorded for this clone. The V call is TRBV4-2, the J call TRBJ1-2; D is unresolved. Trimming left V 1 base short and J 7 bases short, with 13 bases between. The CDR3 loop spans 14 amino acids. The germline gives CDR1 LGHNA, CDR2 YNFKEQ. CDR3 sequence (DNA): TGTGCCAGCAGCCAAGCTGGGTTCGACTCTGGCTACACCTTC. Translated: CASSQAGFDSGYTF.

The chain couples TRBV7-2 to TRBJ1-1; 9 bases are a match to TRBD1. The CDR3 is 15 amino acids. In germline, CDR1 is SGHTA, CDR2 FQGNSA. Trimming removed 1 base from V and 1 base from J; junction bases left unmatched: 1. The chain's CDR3 is CASSLGDRENTEAFF. The CDR3 DNA sequence: TGTGCCAGCAGCTTAGGGGACAGGGAGAACACTGAAGCTTTCTTT.

The genes are TRBV6-5 and TRBJ2-7; maybe TRBD2 (6 bases). The CDR3 is 15 amino acids. V lost 8 bases and J lost 5, with 22 bases in between. Germline V CDR1 and CDR2: MNHEY, SVGAGI. The CDR3 sequence is CASRLTGTLQNEQYF. As DNA, the CDR3 is TGTGCCAGCCGCCTCACCGGGACTCTTCAGAACGAGCAGTACTTC.

CDR3: CASSTGQGNILETQYF. For the CDR3, the DNA is TGTGCCAGCAGTACGGGACAGGGGAACATATTGGAGACCCAGTACTTC. This chain joins TRBV28 and TRBJ2-5; 10 bases line up with TRBD1. The V segment lost 5 bases and the J segment 5 bases; nucleotides outside the gene matches: 11. The CDR3 has 16 residues. Germline lookup yields CDR1 MDHEN and CDR2 SYDVKM.

The chain links TRBV6-5 to TRBJ2-1; 10 bases agree with TRBD2. Germline lookup yields CDR1 MNHEY and CDR2 SVGAGI. V dropped 2 bases and J dropped 8; count of bases not matched to a gene: 6. The CDR3 has 15 residues. The DNA of the CDR3 is TGTGCCAGCAGTTACCCTAGCGGGGGCGTCTATGAGCAGTTCTTC. Its protein is CASSYPSGGVYEQFF.

The J gene is TRBJ2-2, the V gene TRBV7-2; D may be TRBD1 (5 bases). CDR1 and CDR2 from the germline V gene are SGHTA and FQGNSA. Trimming cost V 5 bases and J 6 bases, with 16 bases left between them. This CDR3 is 15 amino acids long. CDR3 bases: TGTGCCAGCAGCCGTGGGGCAGGGTGGGCCGGGGAGCTGTTTTTT. Protein product: CASSRGAGWAGELFF.

The chain joins TRBV28 to TRBJ2-7; 9 positions agree with TRBD1. The V gene's germline CDR1 is MDHEN and CDR2 SYDVKM. CDR3 length equals 14 residues. The V and J ends lost 6 bases and 2 bases, in that order; junction bases with no gene match: 5. The CDR3: CASRAGQGTYEQYF. For the CDR3, the DNA is TGTGCCAGCAGGGCGGGACAGGGAACCTACGAGCAGTACTTC.

This clone was picked up a small number of times. This chain uses TRBV9 with TRBJ1-2, with D tentatively TRBD1 (5 bases). The V gene's germline CDR1 is SGDLS and CDR2 YYNGEE. The V end was cut by 2 bases, the J end by 4 bases, with 9 bases between. The CDR3 has 13 residues. CDR3 loop: CASSVGGIYGYTF. The CDR3 DNA follows: TGTGCCAGCAGCGTGGGGGGGATCTATGGCTACACCTTC.

This clone was seen only once. The rearrangement links TRBV5-1 to TRBJ2-3; 9 positions agree with TRBD2. The germline CDR1 and CDR2 sequences are SGHRS and YFSETQ. The CDR3 length is 16 residues. Trimming removed 0 bases from V and 4 bases from J; junction bases left unmatched: 6. CDR3 protein: CASSLESSGISDTQYF. Written as DNA, the CDR3 is TGCGCCAGCAGCTTGGAGTCTAGCGGGATCTCAGATACGCAGTATTTT.

The chain uses TRBV6-6 and TRBJ2-7, with 9 bases aligning to TRBD1. J gave up 3 bases and V 5 bases, and 5 bases lay outside the gene matches. There are 14 residues in the CDR3. Germline-derived CDR1 and CDR2 are MNHNY and SVGAGI (reference sequence). This CDR3 is CASSPGDRVYEQYF. CDR3 DNA: TGTGCCAGCAGTCCGGGGGACAGGGTCTACGAGCAGTACTTC.

This sequence joins TRBV19 and TRBJ2-5, with 11 bases aligning to TRBD1. V was clipped by 5 bases and J by 5 bases; unmatched bases: 7. This CDR3 contains 15 residues. CDR1 LNHDA and CDR2 SQIVND come from the germline V gene (reference sequence). The CDR3, as DNA: TGTGCCAGTAGTGTATTACGGGACAGGGGGGAGACCCAGTACTTC. This encodes CASSVLRDRGETQYF.

This rearrangement joins TRBV4-3 to TRBJ2-5; 7 bases are a match to TRBD2. The CDR3 is 16 amino acids. Germline V gene lookup returns CDR1 LGHNA and CDR2 YSLEER. V dropped 3 bases and J dropped 4; count of bases not matched to a gene: 11. The CDR3 coding sequence is TGCGCCAGCAGCCAGAGCTCCAGGCGGGGGTCAGAGACCCAGTACTTC. The encoded protein is CASSQSSRRGSETQYF.

This clone was seen a single time. The chain combines TRBV27 with TRBJ1-1; D is perhaps TRBD1 (5 bases). Germline loops: CDR1 MNHEY, CDR2 SMNVEV (reference sequence). CDR3 length: 13 residues. Trimming removed 4 bases from V and 8 bases from J, with 14 bases in between. CDR3 sequence reads: CASSSTRGGEAFF. The DNA of the CDR3 is TGTGCCAGCAGTTCTACCCGGGGGGGAGAAGCTTTCTTT.